This T cell receptor (beta chain) was sequenced during a study of cytomegalovirus exposure and HLA in healthy donors. Study in general: In a previous analysis, some 120 million unique TCR beta sequences were found from 150 million to 200 million T cells.

The study's findings and limits: Several of the most significant clusters appeared, in a later analysis, to be linked to common viral pathogens. In an earlier analysis, in 540 or so donors, most V segments appeared productive either ~90% or ~30% of the time. Roughly even sequencing depth across donors was the assumption behind the presence/absence analyses.

Notes on this clone: What it binds is not known.

The PCR contained 60 Vbeta and 13 Jbeta primers. Assay: immunoSEQ multiplex PCR; the TCRdb copy retains only in-frame clones and omits some. The repertoire holds about 130,000 clones, with around 80% as singletons. The source material was PBMCs. This TCR derives from a man aged 25-40 years in good health.

In DNA form, the CDR3 reads TGCGCCAGCAGCCAAGAGTGGGTAGCGGGATCTAGCACAGATACGCAGTATTTT. Translating it yields CASSQEWVAGSSTDTQYF. The rearrangement uses TRBV4-3 and TRBJ2-3, with 8 bases aligning to TRBD2. The CDR3 spans 18 residues. The J segment lost 0 bases and the V segment lost 0 bases, leaving 8 bases of the junction unmatched. Per the germline V gene, CDR1 is LGHNA and CDR2 is YSLEER.